This T cell receptor (beta chain) was found in a study of response to subunit inactivated influenza vaccine. To note about this clonotype: Antigen: not known.

Regarding the study as a whole: Authors suggested that a seasonal influenza vaccination recruits few new T cells each time.

TCRdb passed the RT-PCR reads through MiXCR, listing each CDR3 protein once. Of under 750,000 distinct CDR3 sequences listed, roughly 10% are singletons. Trimming removed 6 bases at V and 8 bases at J, with 17 bases between. CDR1 is DFQATT, CDR2 SNEGSKA, per germline (reference sequence). The CDR3 is 13 residues long. V usage is TRBV20-1 and J usage is TRBJ2-1, with D perhaps matching TRBD1 or TRBD2 (5 bases each). The clonotype was recovered from a man between 50 and 59 years old who received an inactivated influenza vaccine. Sequenced here: PBMCs from blood, sampled on the day of vaccination. The CDR3 here is CSARGSIRDEQFF. The CDR3 DNA follows: TGCAGTGCCCGGGGCAGTATTAGAGATGAGCAGTTCTTC.